This T cell receptor (beta chain) was observed in a study of vaccination and CD4 T cells after COVID-19. Background on the study: Sampling after COVID took place at a median of around 91 days (range 35 to 161) following diagnosis. Either a CEFX pool, an HIV-1 Nef pool, or no peptide was added to control cultures.

This CDR3 is 15 amino acids long. Germline lookup yields CDR1 MGHDK and CDR2 SYGVNS. Trimming took 2 bases from V and 5 from J, leaving 10 bases between them. Treatment defined: approximately 9-day PBMC culture with coronavirus spike peptide pools or control peptides (ViraFEST assay). Samples of CD4+ T cells were obtained from the unexposed donor before the COVID-19 pandemic (2011-2018). The Oncomine TCR Beta short-read assay was applied to DNA of cultured CD4+ T cells. Extraction of genomic DNA was performed on cultured CD4+ T cells. TCRdb used MiXCR to reprocess the PCR reads, holding one entry per CDR3 protein. Here the sample spans around 7,100 distinct CDR3 sequences, roughly three fifths being singletons. Comment on this clonotype: The antigen is not known.

Sequencing was carried out using CD4+ T cells from blood, cultured in vitro. The V gene is TRBV25-1, the J gene TRBJ1-6; D possibly corresponds to TRBD1 (5 bases). The receptor was derived from a human donor in good health. CDR3 amino acids: CASSEPGLHNSPLHF. In DNA, the CDR3 is TGTGCCAGCAGTGAACCAGGGCTCCATAATTCACCCCTCCACTTT.